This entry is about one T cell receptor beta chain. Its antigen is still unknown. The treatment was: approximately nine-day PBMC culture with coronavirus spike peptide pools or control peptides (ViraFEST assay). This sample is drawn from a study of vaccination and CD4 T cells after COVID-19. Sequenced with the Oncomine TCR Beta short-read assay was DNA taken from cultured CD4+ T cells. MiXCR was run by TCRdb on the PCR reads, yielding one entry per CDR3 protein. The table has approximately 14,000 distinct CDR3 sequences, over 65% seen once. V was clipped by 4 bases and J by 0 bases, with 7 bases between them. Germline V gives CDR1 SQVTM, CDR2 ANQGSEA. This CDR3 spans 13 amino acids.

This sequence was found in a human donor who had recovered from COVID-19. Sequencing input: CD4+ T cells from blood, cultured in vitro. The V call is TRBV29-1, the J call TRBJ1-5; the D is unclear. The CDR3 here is CSVAGYSNQPQHF. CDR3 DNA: TGCAGCGTTGCCGGGTATAGCAATCAGCCCCAGCATTTT.